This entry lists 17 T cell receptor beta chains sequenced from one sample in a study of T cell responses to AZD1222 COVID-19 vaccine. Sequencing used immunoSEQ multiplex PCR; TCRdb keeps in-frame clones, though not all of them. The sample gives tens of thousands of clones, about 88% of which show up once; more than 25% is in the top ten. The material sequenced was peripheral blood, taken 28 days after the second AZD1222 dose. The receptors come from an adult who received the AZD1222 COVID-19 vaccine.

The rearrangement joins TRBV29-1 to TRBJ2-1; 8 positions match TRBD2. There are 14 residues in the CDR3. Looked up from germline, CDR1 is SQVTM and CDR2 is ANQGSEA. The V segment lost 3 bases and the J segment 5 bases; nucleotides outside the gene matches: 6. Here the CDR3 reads CSVDSSGQNNEQFF. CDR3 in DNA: TGCAGCGTTGATTCTAGCGGGCAGAACAATGAGCAGTTCTTC.

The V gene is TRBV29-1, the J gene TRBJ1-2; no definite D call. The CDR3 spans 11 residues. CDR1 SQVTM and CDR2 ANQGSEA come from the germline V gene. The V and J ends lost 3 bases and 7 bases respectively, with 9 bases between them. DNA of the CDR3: TGCAGCGTTGACCGGGAGGGTGGCTACACCTTC. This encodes CSVDREGGYTF.

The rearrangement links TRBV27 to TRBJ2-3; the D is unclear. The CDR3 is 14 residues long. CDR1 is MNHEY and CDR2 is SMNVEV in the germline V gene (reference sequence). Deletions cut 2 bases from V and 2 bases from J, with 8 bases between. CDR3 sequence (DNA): TGTGCCAGCAGTTTACTAGGGTTCACAGATACGCAGTATTTT. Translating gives CASSLLGFTDTQYF.

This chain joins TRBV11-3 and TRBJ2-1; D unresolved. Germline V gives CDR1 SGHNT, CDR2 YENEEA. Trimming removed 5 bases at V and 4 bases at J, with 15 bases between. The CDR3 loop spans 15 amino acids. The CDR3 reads CASSPRPPGYNEQFF. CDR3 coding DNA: TGTGCCAGCAGCCCACGACCCCCCGGGTACAATGAGCAGTTCTTC.

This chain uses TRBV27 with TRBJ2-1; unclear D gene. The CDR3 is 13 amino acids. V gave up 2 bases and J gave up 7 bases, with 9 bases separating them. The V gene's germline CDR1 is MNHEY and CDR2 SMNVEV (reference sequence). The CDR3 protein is CASSLNRRNEQFF. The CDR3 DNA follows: TGTGCCAGCAGTTTAAATCGGCGGAATGAGCAGTTCTTC.

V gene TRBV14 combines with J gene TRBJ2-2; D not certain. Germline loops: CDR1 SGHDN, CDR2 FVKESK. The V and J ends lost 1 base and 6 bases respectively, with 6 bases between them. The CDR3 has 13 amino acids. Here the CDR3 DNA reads TGTGCCAGCAGCCAAGCCCGAGCCGGGGAGCTGTTTTTT. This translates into CASSQARAGELFF.

CDR3: CASSSDKLNTEAFF. For the CDR3, the DNA is TGTGCCAGCAGTTCGGACAAATTGAACACTGAAGCTTTCTTT. J is TRBJ1-1 and V is TRBV6-2 or TRBV6-3; possibly TRBD1 for D (5 bases). The germline V gene has CDR1 MNHEY and CDR2 SVGEGT. V was clipped by 4 bases and J by 0 bases, with 9 bases between them. This CDR3 has 14 residues.

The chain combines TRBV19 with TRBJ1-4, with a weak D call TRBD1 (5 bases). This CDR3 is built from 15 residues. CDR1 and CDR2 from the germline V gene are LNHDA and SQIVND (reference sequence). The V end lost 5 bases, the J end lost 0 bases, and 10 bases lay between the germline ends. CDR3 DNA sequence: TGTGCCAGTAGTGCTTCAGGGTCAACTAATGAAAAACTGTTTTTT. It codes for CASSASGSTNEKLFF.

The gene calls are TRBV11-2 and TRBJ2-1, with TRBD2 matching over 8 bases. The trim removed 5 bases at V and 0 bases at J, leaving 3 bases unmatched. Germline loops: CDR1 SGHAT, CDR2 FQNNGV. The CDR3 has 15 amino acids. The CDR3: CASSLSGSSYNEQFF. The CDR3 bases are TGTGCCAGCAGCCTCAGCGGGAGCTCCTACAATGAGCAGTTCTTC.

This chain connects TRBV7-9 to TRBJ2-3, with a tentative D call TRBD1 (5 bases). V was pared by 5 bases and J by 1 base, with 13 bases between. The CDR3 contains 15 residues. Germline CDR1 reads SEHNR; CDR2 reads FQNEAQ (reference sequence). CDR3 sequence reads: CASSDSDSRTDTQYF. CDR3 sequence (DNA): TGTGCCAGCAGCGACAGTGACTCTCGCACAGATACGCAGTATTTT.

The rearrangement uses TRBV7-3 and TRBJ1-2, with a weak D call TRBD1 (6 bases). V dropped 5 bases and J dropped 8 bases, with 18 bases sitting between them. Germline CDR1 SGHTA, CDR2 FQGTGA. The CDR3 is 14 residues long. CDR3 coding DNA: TGTGCCAGCAGCCTCAAGGGGACAAAAGGGGGCTACACCTTC. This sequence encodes CASSLKGTKGGYTF. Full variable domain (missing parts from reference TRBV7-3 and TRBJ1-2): GAGVSQTPSNKVTEKGKYVELRCDPISGHTALYWYRQSLGQGPEFLIYFQGTGAADDSGLPNDRFFAVRPEGSVSTLKIQRTERGDSAVYLCASSLKGTKGGYTFGSGTRLTVV.

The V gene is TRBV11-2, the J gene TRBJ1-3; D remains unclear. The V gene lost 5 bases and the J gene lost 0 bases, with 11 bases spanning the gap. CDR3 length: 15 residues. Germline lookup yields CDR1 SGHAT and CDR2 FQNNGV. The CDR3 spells CASSRGLYSGNTIYF. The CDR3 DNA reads TGTGCCAGCAGCCGAGGACTCTACTCTGGAAACACCATATATTTT.

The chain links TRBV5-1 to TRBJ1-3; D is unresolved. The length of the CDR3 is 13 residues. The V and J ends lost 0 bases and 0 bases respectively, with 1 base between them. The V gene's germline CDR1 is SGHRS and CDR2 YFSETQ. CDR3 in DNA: TGCGCCAGCAGCTTGGCCTCTGGAAACACCATATATTTT. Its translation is CASSLASGNTIYF. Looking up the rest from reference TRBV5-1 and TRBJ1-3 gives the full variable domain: KAGVTQTPRYLIKTRGQQVTLSCSPISGHRSVSWYQQTPGQGLQFLFEYFSETQRNKGNFPGRFSGRQFSNSRSEMNVSTLELGDSALYLCASSLASGNTIYFGEGSWLTVV.

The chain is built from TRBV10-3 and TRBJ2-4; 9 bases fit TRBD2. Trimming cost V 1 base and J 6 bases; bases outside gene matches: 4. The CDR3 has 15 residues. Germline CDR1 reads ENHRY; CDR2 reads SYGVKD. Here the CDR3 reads CAISELAGALNIQYF. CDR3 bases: TGTGCCATCAGTGAGTTAGCGGGAGCGTTAAACATTCAGTACTTC.

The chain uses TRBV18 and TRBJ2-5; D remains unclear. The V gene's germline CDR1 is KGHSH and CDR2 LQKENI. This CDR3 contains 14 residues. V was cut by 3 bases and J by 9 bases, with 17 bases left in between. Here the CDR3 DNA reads TGTGCCAGCTCACCTATAGGGTCAGAGAAGGCCCAGTACTTC. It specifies CASSPIGSEKAQYF.

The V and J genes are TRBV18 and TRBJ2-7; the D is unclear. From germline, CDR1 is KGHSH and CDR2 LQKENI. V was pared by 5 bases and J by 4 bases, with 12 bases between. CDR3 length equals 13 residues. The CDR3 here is CASSVSLVYEQYF. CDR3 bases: TGTGCCAGCTCAGTCTCTCTCGTGTACGAGCAGTACTTC.

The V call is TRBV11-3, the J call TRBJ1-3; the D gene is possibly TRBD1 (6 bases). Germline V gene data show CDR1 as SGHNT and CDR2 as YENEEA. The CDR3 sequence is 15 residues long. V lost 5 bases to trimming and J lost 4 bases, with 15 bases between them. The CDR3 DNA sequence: TGTGCCAGCAGCCCGGGGGCCGGGGACGGAAACACCATATATTTT. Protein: CASSPGAGDGNTIYF.